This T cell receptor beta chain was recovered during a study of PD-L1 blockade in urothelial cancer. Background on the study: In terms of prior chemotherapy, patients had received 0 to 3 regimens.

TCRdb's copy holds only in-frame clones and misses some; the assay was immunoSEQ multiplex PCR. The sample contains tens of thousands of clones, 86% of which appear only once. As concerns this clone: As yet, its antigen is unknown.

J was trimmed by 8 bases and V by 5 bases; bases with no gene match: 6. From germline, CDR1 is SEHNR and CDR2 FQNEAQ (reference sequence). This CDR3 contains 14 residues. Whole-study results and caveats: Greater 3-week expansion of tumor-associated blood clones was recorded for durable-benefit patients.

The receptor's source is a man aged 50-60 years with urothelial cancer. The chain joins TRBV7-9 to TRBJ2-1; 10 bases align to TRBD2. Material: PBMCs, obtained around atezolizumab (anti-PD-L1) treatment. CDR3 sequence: CASSAGTSAHEQFF. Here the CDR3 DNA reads TGTGCCAGCAGCGCCGGGACTAGCGCCCATGAGCAGTTCTTC.